Listed below are T cell receptor beta chains from one sample, sequenced in a study of PD-L1 blockade in urothelial cancer. Some clones are missing from TCRdb's copy, which holds only in-frame ones; the method was immunoSEQ multiplex PCR. The sample has 40,000 to 55,000 clones, 86% seen once; the top ten hold around 9.3%. The sample here was PBMCs, taken around atezolizumab (anti-PD-L1) treatment. Every receptor here comes from a man aged 55 to 70 with urothelial cancer. The conserved cysteine and the conserved F or W are not part of the CDR3 here. Each record gives: V gene, J gene, CDR3 protein.

v_call: TRBV30
j_call: TRBJ1-4
cdr3_aa: AWRPGLSNEKLF

v_call: TRBV15
j_call: TRBJ2-7
cdr3_aa: ATSRDLTRVYEQY

v_call: TRBV6-1
j_call: TRBJ2-7
cdr3_aa: ASSERGTAYEQY

v_call: TRBV29-1
j_call: TRBJ2-5
cdr3_aa: SVEVRRTGETQY

v_call: TRBV28
j_call: TRBJ2-7
cdr3_aa: ASSLSPGSHEQY

v_call: TRBV6-1
j_call: TRBJ1-1
cdr3_aa: ASSGYRDREAF

v_call: TRBV29-1
j_call: TRBJ2-5
cdr3_aa: SEDSAGTQY

v_call: TRBV23-1
j_call: TRBJ1-2
cdr3_aa: ASTHLGYT

v_call: TRBV6-6
j_call: TRBJ2-5
cdr3_aa: ASSRPGTGQETQY

v_call: TRBV6-1
j_call: TRBJ2-1
cdr3_aa: ASSEVSYNEQF

v_call: TRBV9
j_call: TRBJ2-1
cdr3_aa: ASSVGFPSGGLSSYNEQF

v_call: TRBV6-1
j_call: TRBJ1-3
cdr3_aa: ASHSSGNTIY

v_call: TRBV4-1
j_call: TRBJ1-2
cdr3_aa: ASRTTGGINYGYT

v_call: TRBV30
j_call: TRBJ1-3
cdr3_aa: AWSVRSGSGNTIY

v_call: TRBV4-3
j_call: TRBJ2-5
cdr3_aa: ASSRDRDETQY

v_call: TRBV27
j_call: TRBJ2-7
cdr3_aa: ASRPRSSNPYEQY

v_call: TRBV10-3
j_call: TRBJ2-5
cdr3_aa: AISPRGGQETQY

v_call: TRBV18
j_call: TRBJ2-2
cdr3_aa: ASSHSSTGELF

v_call: TRBV6-5
j_call: TRBJ2-1
cdr3_aa: ASSYAGGARNEQF

v_call: TRBV15
j_call: TRBJ2-7
cdr3_aa: ATSSHRASYEQY

v_call: TRBV6-4
j_call: TRBJ2-7
cdr3_aa: ASSDRRTGDDEQY

v_call: TRBV18
j_call: TRBJ1-1
cdr3_aa: ASSRDRKNTEAF

v_call: TRBV5-5
j_call: TRBJ2-5
cdr3_aa: ASSWGSGGGQETQY

v_call: TRBV11-3
j_call: TRBJ2-7
cdr3_aa: ASRGGPGWEQY

v_call: TRBV10-3
j_call: TRBJ2-5
cdr3_aa: AISGGGAEETQY

v_call: TRBV5-6
j_call: TRBJ1-5
cdr3_aa: ASSFGGFNQPQH

v_call: TRBV6-1
j_call: TRBJ2-5
cdr3_aa: ASSPGTSGETQY

v_call: TRBV2
j_call: TRBJ2-1
cdr3_aa: ASSELWAGGPDEQF

v_call: TRBV6-6
j_call: TRBJ1-5
cdr3_aa: ASSARGTGGYQPQH

v_call: TRBV29-1
j_call: TRBJ1-5
cdr3_aa: SVNIQGSNQPQH

v_call: TRBV7-3
j_call: TRBJ2-5
cdr3_aa: ASSPQGLAGGHGTQY

v_call: TRBV6-5
j_call: TRBJ2-2
cdr3_aa: ASSFRAGGGTGELF

v_call: TRBV6-5
j_call: TRBJ1-1
cdr3_aa: ASSYSIWEENTEAF

v_call: TRBV5-6
j_call: TRBJ2-5
cdr3_aa: ASSLRGGETQY

v_call: TRBV18
j_call: TRBJ1-2
cdr3_aa: ASSPPTGEYNGYT

v_call: TRBV27
j_call: TRBJ1-6
cdr3_aa: ASSLSSTSNHSPLH

v_call: TRBV4-1
j_call: TRBJ2-2
cdr3_aa: ASSQVLAGTSGTGELF

v_call: TRBV28
j_call: TRBJ1-1
cdr3_aa: ASSRIDRGSGEAF

v_call: TRBV7-6
j_call: TRBJ2-7
cdr3_aa: ASSLGQGQSYEQY

v_call: TRBV6-6
j_call: TRBJ1-3
cdr3_aa: ASIGPSRGNTIY

v_call: TRBV18
j_call: TRBJ2-1
cdr3_aa: ASSSLGQGSNEQF